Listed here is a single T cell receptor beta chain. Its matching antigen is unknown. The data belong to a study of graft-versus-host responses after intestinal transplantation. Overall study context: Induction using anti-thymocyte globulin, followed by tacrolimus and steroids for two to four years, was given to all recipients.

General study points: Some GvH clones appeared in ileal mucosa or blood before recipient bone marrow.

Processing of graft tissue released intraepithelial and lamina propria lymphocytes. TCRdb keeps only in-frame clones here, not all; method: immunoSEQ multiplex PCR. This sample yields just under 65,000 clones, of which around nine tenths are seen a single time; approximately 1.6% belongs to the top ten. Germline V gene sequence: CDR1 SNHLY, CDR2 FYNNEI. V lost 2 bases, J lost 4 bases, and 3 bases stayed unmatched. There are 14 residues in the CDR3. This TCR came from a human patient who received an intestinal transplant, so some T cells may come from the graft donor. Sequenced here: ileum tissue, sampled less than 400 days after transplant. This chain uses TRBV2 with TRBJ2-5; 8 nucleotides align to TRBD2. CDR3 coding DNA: TGTGCCAGCAGTGAAATAGCGGGGACAGAGACCCAGTACTTC. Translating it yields CASSEIAGTETQYF.